The table lists the clone carrying this T cell receptor (beta chain) with many counts. CDR3 length equals 14 residues. The germline CDR1 and CDR2 sequences are MGHRA and YSYEKL. Trimming removed 1 base from V and 6 bases from J; junction bases left unmatched: 5. This sample is part of a study of Graves' ophthalmopathy and Graves' hyperthyroidism. RNA transcripts yielded amplified TCR beta CDR3 regions. HTBI-primed RT-PCR formed the first round, and a multiplex PCR formed the second. TCRdb processed the multiplex PCR reads anew with MiXCR; each CDR3 protein has one entry. The sample includes over 150,000 distinct CDR3 sequences, around two fifths seen only once; the top ten take about 5.8%.

The sequenced material came from peripheral blood. This sequence was found in a woman between 35 and 50 years old with Graves' ophthalmopathy. V is TRBV4-1 and J is TRBJ2-7, with TRBD1 identical over 8 bases. Written as DNA, the CDR3 is TGCGCCAGCAGCCAAGCAGGGGGCCCAGGCGAGCAGTACTTC. It yields the protein CASSQAGGPGEQYF.